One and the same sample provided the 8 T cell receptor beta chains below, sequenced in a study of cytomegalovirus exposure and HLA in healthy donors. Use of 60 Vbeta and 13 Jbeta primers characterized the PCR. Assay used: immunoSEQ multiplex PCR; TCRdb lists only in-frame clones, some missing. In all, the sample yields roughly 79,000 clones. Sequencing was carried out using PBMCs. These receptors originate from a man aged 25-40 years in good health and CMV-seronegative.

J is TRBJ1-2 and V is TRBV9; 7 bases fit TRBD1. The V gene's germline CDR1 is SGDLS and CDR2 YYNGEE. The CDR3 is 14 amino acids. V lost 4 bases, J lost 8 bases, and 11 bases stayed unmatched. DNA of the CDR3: TGTGCCAGCAGCCAAGGACAGGAATGGGGGGGCTACACCTTC. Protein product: CASSQGQEWGGYTF.

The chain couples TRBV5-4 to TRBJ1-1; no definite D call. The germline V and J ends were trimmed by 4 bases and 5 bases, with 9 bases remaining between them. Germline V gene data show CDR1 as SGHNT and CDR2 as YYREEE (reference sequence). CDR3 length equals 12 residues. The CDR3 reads CASSRVETEAFF. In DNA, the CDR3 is TGTGCCAGCAGCCGGGTTGAGACTGAAGCTTTCTTT.

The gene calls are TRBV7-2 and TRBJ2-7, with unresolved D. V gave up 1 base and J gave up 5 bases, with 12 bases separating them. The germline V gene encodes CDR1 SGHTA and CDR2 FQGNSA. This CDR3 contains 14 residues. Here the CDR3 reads CASSLGPEVHEQYF. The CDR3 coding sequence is TGTGCCAGCAGCTTAGGGCCCGAGGTCCACGAGCAGTACTTC.

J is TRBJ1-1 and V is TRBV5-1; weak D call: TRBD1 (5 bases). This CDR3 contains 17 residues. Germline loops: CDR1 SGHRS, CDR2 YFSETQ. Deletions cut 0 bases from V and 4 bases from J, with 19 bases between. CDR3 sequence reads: CASSLAWGSPSITEAFF. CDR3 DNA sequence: TGCGCCAGCAGCTTGGCCTGGGGCAGCCCCTCAATCACTGAAGCTTTCTTT.

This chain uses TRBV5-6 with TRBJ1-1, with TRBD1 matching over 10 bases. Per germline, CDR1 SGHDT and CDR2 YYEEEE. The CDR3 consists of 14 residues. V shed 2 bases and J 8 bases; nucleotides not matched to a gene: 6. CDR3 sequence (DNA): TGTGCCAGCAGCTTTGGGACAGGGGTTAGGGAAGCTTTCTTT. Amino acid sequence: CASSFGTGVREAFF.

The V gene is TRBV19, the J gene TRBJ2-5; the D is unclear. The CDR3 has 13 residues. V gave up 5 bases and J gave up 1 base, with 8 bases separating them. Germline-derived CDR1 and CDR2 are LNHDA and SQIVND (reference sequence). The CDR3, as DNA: TGTGCCAGTAGTGGAACAGTCCAAGAGACCCAGTACTTC. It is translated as CASSGTVQETQYF.

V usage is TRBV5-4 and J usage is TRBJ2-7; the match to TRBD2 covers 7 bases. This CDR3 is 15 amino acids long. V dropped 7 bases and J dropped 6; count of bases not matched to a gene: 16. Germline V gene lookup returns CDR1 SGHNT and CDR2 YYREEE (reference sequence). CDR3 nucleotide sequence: TGTGCCAGCGCTCGGCTGGCGGGAGCTTTTGTCGAGCAGTACTTC. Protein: CASARLAGAFVEQYF.

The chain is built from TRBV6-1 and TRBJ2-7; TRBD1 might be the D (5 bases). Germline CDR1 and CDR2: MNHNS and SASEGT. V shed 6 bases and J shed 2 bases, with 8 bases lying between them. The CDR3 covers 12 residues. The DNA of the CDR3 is TGTGCCAGCAGCCAGGGTGCCTACGAGCAGTACTTC. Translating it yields CASSQGAYEQYF.